This T cell receptor beta chain was identified in a study of T cells after yellow fever vaccination. The wider study: Fractions of limited cellularity were prepared by means of SMART-Seq v4 Ultra Low Input. Study-level points and caveats: Repertoires sorted by FACS could include abundant clonotypes that are contaminants from the bulk population.

TCRdb re-called the 5' RACE reads with MiXCR, one entry per CDR3 protein. Of 500,000 to 650,000 distinct CDR3 sequences in the sample, about 12% were seen once. This clonotype appeared a few times. Its antigen is unknown. The receptor was isolated from a man younger than 45 who received the YFV17D yellow fever vaccine. The source material was PBMCs, sampled on the day of the yellow fever booster vaccination.

CDR3 amino acids: CSAGGLAGSGQETQYF. For the CDR3, the DNA is TGCAGTGCCGGGGGACTAGCGGGCTCGGGCCAAGAGACCCAGTACTTC. The rearrangement joins TRBV20-1 to TRBJ2-5, with 12 bases lining up with TRBD2. This CDR3 spans 16 amino acids. V lost 6 bases, J lost 1 base, and 9 bases stayed unmatched. CDR1 is DFQATT and CDR2 is SNEGSKA in the germline V gene (reference sequence).